This T cell receptor (beta chain) was retrieved from a study of OX40 agonist ivuxolimab in advanced cancers. Study summary: Enrolled patients in dose escalation had cancers that were hepatocellular carcinoma, melanoma, renal cell or head and neck cancer.

Libraries were prepared by immunoSEQ multiplex PCR; TCRdb keeps only in-frame clonotypes and omits some of them. The sample carries approximately 84,000 clones, 89% recorded once. The CDR3 loop spans 13 amino acids. With 7 bases removed from V and 1 base from J, the gap between germline ends came to 10 bases. The V gene's germline CDR1 is LNHDA and CDR2 SQIVND (reference sequence). V and J are TRBV19 and TRBJ1-1; D possibly corresponds to TRBD1 (6 bases). This TCR came from an adult with an advanced solid tumor such as melanoma, head and neck, liver or kidney cancer. Source: CD4+ or CD8+ T cells sorted from blood, taken in a trial of the OX40 agonist ivuxolimab. The CDR3: CASISGQNTEAFF. CDR3 sequence (DNA): TGTGCCAGTATCTCGGGACAGAACACTGAAGCTTTCTTT.